The rows below give T cell receptor beta chains drawn from one sample of a study of cytotoxic CD8 clonotypes in ibrutinib-treated CLL. Sequenced by immunoSEQ multiplex PCR; TCRdb stores in-frame clones only, minus some. The sample records hundreds of thousands of clones, approximately 75% being singletons. Sequenced material: PBMCs, taken after 12 months of ibrutinib treatment. The receptor source for this set is a human donor with chronic lymphocytic leukemia. CDR3s include the opening cysteine and the closing phenylalanine or tryptophan.

13 | TRBJ1-5 | TRBV27 | CASSPDTNQPQHF
14 | TRBJ2-1 | TRBV6-5 | CASSYSTGAGEQFF
16 | TRBJ2-3 | TRBV7-9 | CASSPAGGSDSDTQYF
17 | TRBJ2-7 | TRBV4-1 | CASSPSNTGTAAYEQYF
16 | TRBJ2-1 | TRBV6-1 | CASSEDWGGHYNEQFF
19 | TRBJ1-6 | TRBV5-4 | CASSPGQPLRGSYNSPLHF
16 | TRBJ2-2 | TRBV6-5 | CASSYSLAGDTGELFF
14 | TRBJ2-1 | TRBV4-2 | CASSQGSSYNEQFF
16 | TRBJ2-7 | TRBV5-4 | CASSLLEGGASYEQYF
15 | TRBJ1-5 | TRBV15 | CATALEEGSNQPQHF
16 | TRBJ2-1 | TRBV9 | CASSVAASTSGNEQFF
16 | TRBJ2-3 | TRBV6-5 | CASSYSTTPNTDTQYF
14 | TRBJ2-7 | TRBV9 | CASSVGGQGREQYF
14 | TRBJ1-2 | TRBV5-1 | CASSSPTANYGYTF
14 | TRBJ1-3 | TRBV2 | CASRTGTSGNTIYF
14 | TRBJ1-5 | TRBV18 | CASSPGQWDQPQHF
15 | TRBJ1-3 | TRBV5-1 | CASSLGAISGNTIYF
15 | TRBJ1-2 | TRBV2 | CASSDGTGGGYGYTF
16 | TRBJ1-2 | TRBV7-8 | CASSLARVPGYYGYTF
15 | TRBJ2-1 | TRBV28 | CASGRLAGSYNEQFF
15 | TRBJ2-7 | TRBV9 | CASSVDVGGTYEQYF
14 | TRBJ2-2 | TRBV19 | CASIDRGDTGELFF
16 | TRBJ2-1 | TRBV7-6 | CASSLVVTSGTNEQFF
14 | TRBJ2-7 | TRBV9 | CASSVKDFSYEQYF
16 | TRBJ2-7 | TRBV5-1 | CASSDRRLAGGYEQYF
12 | TRBJ1-2 | TRBV5-4 | CASSLVPYGYTF
15 | TRBJ2-5 | TRBV10-3 | CAISERTAKGETQYF
17 | TRBJ1-5 | TRBV7-2 | CASRDPKLGASNQPQHF
16 | TRBJ1-5 | TRBV19 | CASSSGHREGNQPQHF
15 | TRBJ1-2 | TRBV5-1 | CASSPMDTGNYGYTF
11 | TRBJ2-3 | TRBV19 | CASSREDTQYF
13 | TRBJ1-2 | TRBV19 | CASLLTGAGGYTF
16 | TRBJ2-3 | TRBV4-1 | CASSQDYRERPDTQYF
16 | TRBJ2-3 | TRBV7-6 | CASSLYGHTGPDTQYF
16 | TRBJ1-1 | TRBV4-1 | CASSPAPERTGTEAFF
14 | TRBJ1-4 | TRBV28 | CASRPGSSNEKLFF
15 | TRBJ2-5 | TRBV2 | CASSTSGGGAETQYF
16 | TRBJ1-2 | TRBV6-6 | CASSYSPGGPRDGYTF
11 | TRBJ2-7 | TRBV6-5 | CAPGQGYEQYF
11 | TRBJ2-1 | TRBV20-1 | CSALDPNEQFF
12 | TRBJ2-7 | TRBV5-1 | CASRRDSYEQYF
15 | TRBJ1-5 | TRBV4-1 | CASSQDTGSVQPQHF
13 | TRBJ1-1 | TRBV7-9 | CASRKGLNTEAFF
13 | TRBJ2-3 | TRBV7-6 | CASSLSSPDTQYF
12 | TRBJ2-7 | TRBV7-9 | CASSRQSYEQYF
14 | TRBJ2-7 | TRBV19 | CASSGSSGWGEQYF
14 | TRBJ2-3 | TRBV5-4 | CASSLQTGADTQYF
14 | TRBJ2-7 | TRBV6-5 | CASSYVEGRYEQYF
15 | TRBJ2-1 | TRBV29-1 | CSVEVIAGRYNEQFF
13 | TRBJ1-1 | TRBV7-9 | CASSSTGERQAFF
15 | TRBJ1-2 | TRBV28 | CATPREGAANYGYTF
15 | TRBJ1-3 | TRBV9 | CASSVAGSSGNTIYF
14 | TRBJ1-2 | TRBV2 | CASILGGTFYGYTF
13 | TRBJ2-3 | TRBV7-9 | CASSFTDGDTQYF
15 | TRBJ2-5 | TRBV2 | CARGSGGPKQETQYF
16 | TRBJ2-1 | TRBV4-1 | CASSQDRSGGTNEQFF
12 | TRBJ1-2 | TRBV7-9 | CASSKDRTGYTF
16 | TRBJ2-7 | TRBV5-4 | CASSPGLAGGTYEQYF
16 | TRBJ2-1 | TRBV4-1 | CASSLGTSGNYNEQFF